A single sample gave rise to the 31 T cell receptor beta chains below, sequenced in a study of early T cells in non-severe SARS-CoV-2 infection. TCRdb reprocessed the 5' RACE reads via MiXCR and lists one record per CDR3 protein. Altogether 30,000 to 35,000 distinct CDR3 sequences are present, around 7% being singletons, with the ten largest covering approximately 13%. Material: whole blood, obtained at baseline. The receptor source for this set is an adult who was a healthcare worker with PCR-confirmed SARS-CoV-2 infection or an uninfected control (not recorded which).

This clonotype occurred a few times. The chain employs TRBV6-2 or TRBV6-3 and TRBJ1-1; D ambiguous. Per germline, CDR1 MNHEY and CDR2 SVGEGT. The CDR3 is made up of 12 amino acids. Trimming removed 4 bases from V and 0 bases from J, with 3 bases in between. DNA for the CDR3: TGTGCCAGCAGTTCGGTGAACACTGAAGCTTTCTTT. Translating it yields CASSSVNTEAFF.

The chain recombines TRBV18 with TRBJ2-2, with D maybe TRBD2 (6 bases). The CDR3 consists of 16 residues. Looked up from germline, CDR1 is KGHSH and CDR2 is LQKENI. Trimming removed 3 bases from V and 0 bases from J, with 11 bases in between. DNA of the CDR3: TGTGCCAGCTCACCCCCGCTAGCGACGAACACCGGGGAGCTGTTTTTT. Protein product: CASSPPLATNTGELFF.

This clonotype was detected only a few times. The J gene is TRBJ2-1, the V gene TRBV24-1; D is perhaps TRBD1 (6 bases). Between the trimmed V and J ends, which lost 0 bases and 12 bases, there was a span of 14 bases. The CDR3 runs to 14 residues. Germline V gives CDR1 KGHDR, CDR2 SFDVKD. As DNA, the CDR3 is TGTGCCACCAGTGATTTGCCCCGCAGGGGTGGGCAGTTCTTC. Amino acids: CATSDLPRRGGQFF.

This clonotype was seen a handful of times. The chain links TRBV11-2 to TRBJ2-5, with 10 bases lining up with TRBD2. Germline V gene data show CDR1 as SGHAT and CDR2 as FQNNGV. The trim removed 4 bases at V and 0 bases at J, leaving 5 bases unmatched. The CDR3 totals 16 residues. As DNA, the CDR3 is TGTGCCAGCAGCTCCAGGACTAGCGGAAACCAAGAGACCCAGTACTTC. This codes for CASSSRTSGNQETQYF.

This clonotype showed up many times. The chain is built from TRBV20-1 and TRBJ2-7; D is perhaps TRBD2 (5 bases). V lost 2 bases and J 6 bases, leaving 20 bases between the germline ends. The CDR3 covers 15 residues. Germline V gene sequence: CDR1 DFQATT, CDR2 SNEGSKA (reference sequence). The CDR3 nucleotides are TGCAGTGCTAGACAACTGGGAGAGGACCGGGGCGAGCAGTACTTC. This translates into CSARQLGEDRGEQYF.

This clonotype was recorded many times. The genes are TRBV11-2 and TRBJ1-1, with a weak D call TRBD1 (5 bases). CDR1 is SGHAT and CDR2 is FQNNGV in the germline V gene. This CDR3 has 19 amino acids. V was shortened by 1 base and J by 0 bases, with 21 bases between the two germline ends. Written as DNA, the CDR3 is TGTGCCAGCAGCTTAGGGGTCATTCTGGGACGGAAGATGAACACTGAAGCTTTCTTT. This sequence encodes CASSLGVILGRKMNTEAFF.

The V call is TRBV5-1, the J call TRBJ2-3, with D possibly being TRBD2 (5 bases). The germline V gene has CDR1 SGHRS and CDR2 YFSETQ. The length of the CDR3 is 16 residues. The ends were cut back, 4 bases at V and 5 bases at J, with 20 bases in the middle. The CDR3 nucleotides are TGCGCCAGCAGCCTCTCTTTATCGGGCGGAGGAGATACGCAGTATTTT. Amino acids: CASSLSLSGGGDTQYF.

In nucleotides, the CDR3 is TGCGCCAGCAGCTTAGGGGTAGCGGGAACAGATACGCAGTATTTT. Its protein product is CASSLGVAGTDTQYF. The V gene is TRBV5-1, the J gene TRBJ2-3, with TRBD2 matching 8 bases. After removal of 2 bases from V and 3 bases from J, the junction contained 5 bases not matched to a gene. The germline gives CDR1 SGHRS, CDR2 YFSETQ. This CDR3 region has 15 residues.

In its sample, this clonotype was seen a few times. The CDR3 protein is CATSAYDPMMLDRGHYNEQFF. In nucleotides, the CDR3 is TGTGCCACCAGTGCTTATGACCCCATGATGCTCGACAGGGGACACTACAATGAGCAGTTCTTC. The chain couples TRBV24-1 to TRBJ2-1; TRBD1 agrees at 8 bases. The junction had 23 bases not matched to a gene; V was cut back by 5 bases and J by 3 bases. Germline V CDR1 and CDR2: KGHDR, SFDVKD. The CDR3 is 21 residues long.

The genes are TRBV19 and TRBJ2-1; TRBD1 might be the D (5 bases). Trimming pared 5 bases from V and 4 bases from J, leaving 18 bases between. The CDR3 has 16 amino acids. The germline V gene encodes CDR1 LNHDA and CDR2 SQIVND (reference sequence). In DNA, the CDR3 is TGTGCCAGTAGTTCCACCCGACAGCCTAGATACAATGAGCAGTTCTTC. The encoded protein is CASSSTRQPRYNEQFF.

This clonotype was seen ten or more times. The V call is TRBV29-1, the J call TRBJ2-2; D tentatively fits TRBD1 or TRBD2 (6 bases each). Germline loops: CDR1 SQVTM, CDR2 ANQGSEA. V shed 6 bases and J shed 8 bases, with 19 bases lying between them. The CDR3 has 14 amino acids. The CDR3 reads CSVSIGGLSGELFF. The CDR3 DNA reads TGCAGCGTCTCCATTGGGGGGCTTAGTGGGGAGCTGTTTTTT.

This clonotype was picked up a small number of times. The chain carries TRBV7-2 and TRBJ2-3, with TRBD2 identical over 9 bases. In germline, CDR1 is SGHTA, CDR2 FQGNSA. The CDR3 is made up of 17 amino acids. V lost 1 base to trimming and J lost 0 bases; unmatched junction nucleotides: 5. CDR3: CASSLDPSGASTDTQYF. As DNA, the CDR3 is TGTGCCAGCAGCTTAGATCCTAGCGGGGCTAGCACAGATACGCAGTATTTT.

This chain joins TRBV6-2 or TRBV6-3 and TRBJ2-7; no clear D gene. Trimming took off 2 bases at V and 2 bases at J, with 7 bases between the two ends. This CDR3 contains 13 residues. In germline, CDR1 is MNHEY, CDR2 SVGEGT. This CDR3 is CASSYAGTYEQYF. DNA of the CDR3: TGTGCCAGCAGTTACGCAGGAACCTACGAGCAGTACTTC.

This chain uses TRBV20-1 with TRBJ2-5; D is unclear. This CDR3 region has 17 residues. Per germline, CDR1 DFQATT and CDR2 SNEGSKA (reference sequence). Deletions cut 1 base from V and 2 bases from J, with 20 bases between. The CDR3 is CSARVGLFGNLQETQYF. The CDR3 coding sequence is TGCAGTGCTAGAGTGGGGTTGTTTGGGAACTTACAAGAGACCCAGTACTTC.

This clonotype was counted at least ten times. The chain carries TRBV12-3 or TRBV12-4 and TRBJ1-2; D remains unclear. Trimming took off 3 bases at V and 2 bases at J, with 7 bases between the two ends. The CDR3 is 13 amino acids. This chain's CDR3 is CASSLQSNYGYTF. The CDR3 DNA follows: TGTGCCAGCAGTTTGCAGTCAAACTATGGCTACACCTTC.

The chain employs TRBV3-2 and TRBJ2-7; TRBD2, the table's D call, lacks a check against the DNA. TRBV3-2 is a pseudogene. CDR3 length: 14 amino acids. DNA of the CDR3: TGTGCCAGCAGCCATCACTGGACTTCGCTAGAGCAGTACTTC. Amino acids: CASSHHWTSLEQYF.

This clonotype was detected many times. The CDR3 DNA reads TGCGCCAGCAGCCCGACGGGACGTGAAGAGACCCAGTACTTC. Protein product: CASSPTGREETQYF. The chain has TRBV4-3 and TRBJ2-5; D may match TRBD1 or TRBD2 (5 bases each). The CDR3 loop spans 14 amino acids. V lost 4 bases to trimming and J lost 3 bases, with 12 bases between them. CDR1 is LGHNA, CDR2 YSLEER, per germline.

This clonotype was detected many times. The chain combines TRBV7-9 with TRBJ2-1; 7 nucleotides line up with TRBD2. There are 15 residues in the CDR3. The germline gives CDR1 SEHNR, CDR2 FQNEAQ (reference sequence). V gave up 5 bases and J gave up 4 bases; unmatched junction bases: 8. The CDR3 is CASSTLAEAYNEQFF. The CDR3 DNA is TGTGCCAGCAGCACCCTAGCGGAGGCATACAATGAGCAGTTCTTC.

This clonotype was counted many times. The chain is built from TRBV6-2 or TRBV6-3 and TRBJ2-6; TRBD1 matches 9 bases. The V and J ends lost 0 bases and 0 bases, in that order; junction bases with no gene match: 6. Germline CDR1 and CDR2: MNHEY and SVGEGT. The length of the CDR3 is 19 residues. In nucleotides, the CDR3 is TGTGCCAGCAGTTACTCTACCGGGACAGGGTCCTCTGGGGCCAACGTCCTGACTTTC. Amino acids: CASSYSTGTGSSGANVLTF.

The rearrangement joins TRBV24-1 to TRBJ1-1; weak D call: TRBD1 (6 bases). This CDR3 region has 14 residues. CDR1 and CDR2 from the germline V gene are KGHDR and SFDVKD. V lost 3 bases, J lost 6 bases, and 13 bases lay in between. CDR3 nucleotides: TGTGCCACCAGTGATCCAGGGGACAAACCTGAAGCTTTCTTT. Its translation: CATSDPGDKPEAFF.

In this sample, this clonotype turned up many times. The J gene is TRBJ2-3, the V gene TRBV6-6; 13 bases fit TRBD2. Germline V CDR1 and CDR2: MNHNY, SVGAGI (reference sequence). Trimming took 10 bases from V and 2 from J; bases not matched to a gene: 9. The CDR3 extends over 16 amino acids. The CDR3 spells CATSLTSGRATDTQYF. DNA of the CDR3: TGTGCCACCTCCCTAACTAGCGGGAGGGCCACAGATACGCAGTATTTT.

In its sample, this clonotype was seen a few times. The V call is TRBV29-1, the J call TRBJ2-1, with a weak D call TRBD2 (6 bases). Trimming cost V 5 bases and J 4 bases, with 18 bases left between them. Germline CDR1 reads SQVTM; CDR2 reads ANQGSEA. This CDR3 is built from 15 residues. The CDR3 region is CSVSLYAGNYNEQFF. The CDR3 coding sequence is TGCAGCGTTTCCCTTTATGCGGGGAATTACAATGAGCAGTTCTTC.

This clonotype showed up just a few times. The V gene is TRBV6-6, the J gene TRBJ1-1, with a weak D call TRBD1 (6 bases). This CDR3 is built from 15 residues. V lost 0 bases and J lost 4, with 12 bases in between. CDR1 and CDR2 from the germline V gene are MNHNY and SVGAGI (reference sequence). The CDR3 DNA reads TGTGCCAGCAGTTACTCCCCTAGGGGGACCACTGAAGCTTTCTTT. As protein: CASSYSPRGTTEAFF.

The chain's CDR3 is CASSSSGGLQPQHF. CDR3 nucleotide sequence: TGTGCCAGCAGTTCCTCAGGGGGACTTCAGCCCCAGCATTTT. The chain is built from TRBV28 and TRBJ1-5; 7 nucleotides agree with TRBD1. V shed 4 bases and J 6 bases; nucleotides not matched to a gene: 6. Germline values: CDR1 MDHEN, CDR2 SYDVKM. The CDR3 consists of 14 residues.

The chain joins TRBV20-1 to TRBJ2-7, with D possibly TRBD1 on 6 matching bases. Germline V gene lookup returns CDR1 DFQATT and CDR2 SNEGSKA (reference sequence). V was clipped by 5 bases and J by 3 bases, with 14 bases between them. The CDR3 runs 13 residues. For the CDR3, the DNA is TGCAGTGCTCCCGACAGGTCCAGCTACGAGCAGTACTTC. Translation gives CSAPDRSSYEQYF.

This clonotype rates as medium-sized. The J gene is TRBJ2-5, the V gene TRBV4-3, with TRBD2 matching 11 bases. The ends lost 1 base at V and 4 bases at J; junction bases unmatched: 2. Germline CDR1 LGHNA, CDR2 YSLEER. The CDR3 contains 15 residues. As DNA, the CDR3 is TGCGCCAGCAGCCAAGTTAGCGGGAGGGGAGAGACCCAGTACTTC. Translation: CASSQVSGRGETQYF.

This clonotype was seen at least ten times. J is TRBJ2-5 and V is TRBV4-2; the match to TRBD1 covers 8 bases. V shed 1 base and J 1 base; nucleotides not matched to a gene: 5. CDR1 LGHNA and CDR2 YNFKEQ come from the germline V gene. The CDR3 runs 16 residues. CDR3 residues: CASSQGDTGGQETQYF. As DNA, the CDR3 is TGTGCCAGCAGCCAAGGAGACACAGGGGGCCAAGAGACCCAGTACTTC.

A few counts support this clonotype. The rearrangement uses TRBV18 and TRBJ2-2; the match to TRBD1 covers 8 bases. The germline CDR1 and CDR2 sequences are KGHSH and LQKENI. The length of the CDR3 is 17 residues. Losses at the gene ends were 1 base for V and 1 base for J; bases not matched to a gene: 5. For the CDR3, the DNA is TGTGCCAGCTCACCACTTACCGGGACAGGGAACACCGGGGAGCTGTTTTTT. Amino acids: CASSPLTGTGNTGELFF.

This clonotype appeared a few times. The V gene is TRBV29-1, the J gene TRBJ1-2; D uncertain. The V gene's germline CDR1 is SQVTM and CDR2 ANQGSEA. The germline V and J ends were trimmed by 6 bases and 2 bases, with 10 bases remaining between them. The CDR3 consists of 12 residues. CDR3 DNA sequence: TGCAGCGTCAGTATCCAGAACTATGGCTACACCTTC. Its translation: CSVSIQNYGYTF.

This chain joins TRBV7-8 and TRBJ2-3; the D is unclear. The germline V gene has CDR1 SGHVS and CDR2 FQNEAQ. Trimming left V 3 bases short and J 2 bases short, with 3 bases between. The CDR3 length is 12 residues. CDR3 amino acids: CASSLSTDTQYF. The CDR3, as DNA: TGTGCCAGCAGCTTGTCCACAGATACGCAGTATTTT. The complete variable domain, with remaining parts taken from reference TRBV7-8 and TRBJ2-3, reads GAGVSQSPRYKVAKRGQDVALRCDPISGHVSLFWYQQALGQGPEFLTYFQNEAQLDKSGLPSDRFFAERPEGSVSTLKIQRTQQEDSAVYLCASSLSTDTQYFGPGTRLTVL.

The chain joins TRBV5-1 to TRBJ2-5; tentative D call: TRBD1 (6 bases). The CDR3 sequence is 15 residues long. Germline loops: CDR1 SGHRS, CDR2 YFSETQ. V was pared by 5 bases and J by 2 bases, with 16 bases between. CDR3 bases: TGCGCCAGCAGGCCCAGAACGGGACATCAAGAGACCCAGTACTTC. Encoded protein: CASRPRTGHQETQYF.